The entry below gives a single TCR beta chain sequence along with its context. Its specificity is not known. Repertoires were generated with immunoSEQ multiplex PCR, while TCRdb's copy carries only in-frame clones and drops some. The table lists about 43,000 clones, roughly 90% of them singletons. The data were obtained in a study of T cells in localized non-small cell lung cancer. General study points: Peak T cell clonality was found in uninvolved adjacent lung, exceeding tumor.

This CDR3 is built from 18 residues. Per germline, CDR1 LNHNV and CDR2 YYDKDF (reference sequence). Trimming removed 1 base from V and 0 bases from J; junction bases left unmatched: 10. The chain combines TRBV15 with TRBJ2-7, with TRBD1 identical over 9 bases. The receptor's source is a woman aged 35 to 70 with stage II lung adenocarcinoma. This material consisted of PBMCs, taken before any cancer treatment. DNA of the CDR3: TGTGCCACCAGCAGAGTCCCGTCGGTACAGGGGGCCTCCTACGAGCAGTACTTC. This translates into CATSRVPSVQGASYEQYF.